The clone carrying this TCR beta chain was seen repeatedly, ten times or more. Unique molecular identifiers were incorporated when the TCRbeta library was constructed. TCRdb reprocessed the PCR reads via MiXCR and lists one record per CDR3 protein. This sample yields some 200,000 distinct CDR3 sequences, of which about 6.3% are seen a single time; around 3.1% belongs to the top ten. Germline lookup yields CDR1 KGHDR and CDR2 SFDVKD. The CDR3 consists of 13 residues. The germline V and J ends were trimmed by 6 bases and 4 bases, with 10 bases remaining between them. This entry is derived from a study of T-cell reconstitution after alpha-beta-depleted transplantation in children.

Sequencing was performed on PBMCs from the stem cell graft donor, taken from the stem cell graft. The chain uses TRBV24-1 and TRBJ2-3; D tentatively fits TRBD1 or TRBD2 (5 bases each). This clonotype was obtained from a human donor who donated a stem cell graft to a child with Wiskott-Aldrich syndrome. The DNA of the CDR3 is TGTGCCACCAGTTACGGGACCGCAGATACGCAGTATTTT. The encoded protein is CATSYGTADTQYF.